Sequencing of this TCR beta chain was carried out in a study of T cells in Graves' hyperthyroidism and ophthalmopathy. The CDR3 regions of TCR beta were amplified from RNA transcripts. First-round RT-PCR of the TCR CDR3 relied on the HTBI primer set. A single record per CDR3 protein comes from TCRdb applying MiXCR to the multiplex PCR reads. The sample records around 600,000 distinct CDR3 sequences, just under 45% being singletons. Criteria for exclusion of patients were uncontrolled infection, other autoimmune disease, pregnancy or lactation. The germline V gene encodes CDR1 SEHNR and CDR2 FQNEAQ (reference sequence). The CDR3 loop spans 14 amino acids. V was clipped by 5 bases and J by 5 bases, with 16 bases between them.

This TCR was recovered from an adult man with Graves' disease, either hyperthyroidism or ophthalmopathy (not recorded which). J is TRBJ2-7 and V is TRBV7-9, with D maybe TRBD1 (5 bases). The sample consisted of peripheral blood or thyroid tissue (not recorded which). CDR3 amino acids: CASSRDSLSDEQYF. Written as DNA, the CDR3 is TGTGCCAGCAGCCGTGACAGCCTTTCCGACGAGCAGTACTTC.